Shown below are 32 T cell receptor beta chains from a single sample sequenced in a study of blood T cells in healthy people across ages. Then a second PCR, running about 7 to 11 cycles, was carried out with a sample-barcoded 5' primer and a J-beta primer mix. TCRdb analysed the 5' RACE reads with MiXCR anew, one entry per CDR3 protein. This table has 780,000 or so distinct CDR3 sequences, more than 50% appearing once. Material for sequencing was blood. These receptors were taken from a man in his forties in good health.

CDR3 sequence reads: CSVDPSGYADTQYF. For the CDR3, the DNA is TGCAGCGTTGACCCTAGCGGGTACGCAGATACGCAGTATTTT. The chain links TRBV29-1 to TRBJ2-3; TRBD2 matches 8 bases. This CDR3 comprises 14 residues. CDR1 is SQVTM and CDR2 is ANQGSEA in the germline V gene. V dropped 3 bases and J dropped 4; count of bases not matched to a gene: 6.

The V gene is TRBV27, the J gene TRBJ2-7; D perhaps matches TRBD2 (6 bases). Germline V gene sequence: CDR1 MNHEY, CDR2 SMNVEV (reference sequence). V lost 5 bases and J lost 5, with 16 bases in between. CDR3 length equals 14 residues. CDR3 in amino acids: CASSHRGGRDEQYF. CDR3 nucleotides: TGTGCCAGCAGTCACCGGGGAGGTCGGGACGAGCAGTACTTC.

This clonotype has more than one count but fewer than ten. The chain has TRBV5-1 and TRBJ2-5; 11 bases map to TRBD1. V shed 4 bases, J shed 6 bases, and the junction held 20 bases outside the gene matches. This CDR3 comprises 19 residues. Germline CDR1 reads SGHRS; CDR2 reads YFSETQ. CDR3 nucleotides: TGCGCCAGCAGCCTAAGCACCGGTTCCGGACAGGGGGCGCGGCAGACCCAGTACTTC. It translates to CASSLSTGSGQGARQTQYF.

The V and J genes are TRBV6-5 and TRBJ1-2; TRBD1 agrees at 7 bases. Germline CDR1 MNHEY, CDR2 SVGAGI. This CDR3 has 13 amino acids. V was pared by 5 bases and J by 5 bases, with 5 bases of the junction left unmatched. The CDR3 loop is CASSRQGEYGYTF. CDR3 coding DNA: TGTGCCAGCAGTCGACAGGGAGAGTATGGCTACACCTTC.

This clonotype turned up a few times. The CDR3 here is CASSSDAGTRNPDTQYF. The CDR3 DNA follows: TGTGCCAGCAGCTCCGACGCCGGGACTAGAAATCCAGATACGCAGTATTTT. The V gene is TRBV7-7, the J gene TRBJ2-3; the match to TRBD2 covers 8 bases. The CDR3 sequence is 17 residues long. Germline CDR1 and CDR2: SSHAT and FNYEAQ (reference sequence). The ends lost 4 bases at V and 4 bases at J; junction bases unmatched: 13.

This clonotype was seen a handful of times. This chain uses TRBV6-5 with TRBJ2-4; 8 nucleotides line up with TRBD1. Gene TRBJ2-5 matches the end of the DNA better, so the J call may be wrong. From germline, CDR1 is MNHEY and CDR2 SVGAGI. This CDR3 has 16 residues. CDR3 in amino acids: CASSLMDRAAGETQYF. In nucleotides, the CDR3 is TGTGCCAGCAGCTTGATGGACAGGGCGGCCGGAGAGACCCAGTACTTC.

This chain joins TRBV11-2 and TRBJ2-7; D is undetermined. Trimming removed 3 bases from V and 2 bases from J, with 11 bases in between. CDR1 and CDR2 from the germline V gene are SGHAT and FQNNGV. This CDR3 is 14 amino acids long. CDR3 sequence (DNA): TGTGCCAGCAGCTTTGGCCACCAAACCTACGAGCAGTACTTC. The encoded protein is CASSFGHQTYEQYF. Using reference TRBV11-2 and TRBJ2-7 for the parts outside the CDR3, the full variable domain is EAGVAQSPRYKIIEKRQSVAFWCNPISGHATLYWYQQILGQGPKLLIQFQNNGVVDDSQLPKDRFSAERLKGVDSTLKIQPAKLEDSAVYLCASSFGHQTYEQYFGPGTRLTVT.

The chain joins TRBV9 to TRBJ1-6, with TRBD1 matching 8 bases. CDR3 length: 16 amino acids. With V trimmed by 3 bases and J by 9 bases, 11 bases remained unmatched. Germline V gives CDR1 SGDLS, CDR2 YYNGEE. CDR3 loop: CASSAGPQTGASPLHF. Here the CDR3 DNA reads TGTGCCAGCAGCGCCGGTCCCCAGACAGGGGCTTCACCCCTCCACTTT.

This CDR3 reads CASTGGLAGGSADTQYF. The CDR3 DNA sequence: TGCGCCTCCACCGGGGGGCTAGCGGGGGGTAGCGCAGATACGCAGTATTTT. The J gene is TRBJ2-3, the V gene TRBV5-1, with TRBD2 identical over 11 bases. Trimming cost V 10 bases and J 4 bases; bases outside gene matches: 17. The CDR3 has 17 residues. Per the germline V gene, CDR1 is SGHRS and CDR2 is YFSETQ.

The rearrangement joins TRBV20-1 to TRBJ2-3; D not certain. The CDR3 runs 13 residues. V was cut by 7 bases and J by 6 bases, with 17 bases left in between. CDR1 is DFQATT, CDR2 SNEGSKA, per germline (reference sequence). The CDR3 loop is CSGAAVLDDTQYF. The CDR3 DNA sequence: TGCAGTGGCGCTGCCGTCCTAGACGATACGCAGTATTTT.

The chain is built from TRBV6-5 and TRBJ2-5; 12 bases are a match to TRBD2. The germline V gene encodes CDR1 MNHEY and CDR2 SVGAGI. Losses at the gene ends were 6 bases for V and 11 bases for J; bases not matched to a gene: 13. The CDR3 extends over 15 amino acids. CDR3 amino acids: CASRRGLAGTGEQYF. The CDR3 region has the DNA TGTGCCAGCAGGAGAGGACTAGCGGGAACGGGGGAGCAGTACTTC.

The V call is TRBV27, the J call TRBJ1-2, with TRBD1 identical over 8 bases. The V and J ends lost 3 bases and 6 bases, in that order; junction bases with no gene match: 18. Germline values: CDR1 MNHEY, CDR2 SMNVEV (reference sequence). CDR3 length: 18 amino acids. CDR3 sequence reads: CASSFPEKGQDVVNGYTF. Written as DNA, the CDR3 is TGTGCCAGCAGTTTCCCCGAGAAGGGACAGGATGTCGTAAATGGCTACACCTTC.

The rearrangement joins TRBV6-5 to TRBJ1-1; D may be TRBD1 (6 bases). V lost 0 bases and J 1 base, leaving 12 bases between the germline ends. The CDR3 is 16 amino acids. From germline, CDR1 is MNHEY and CDR2 SVGAGI. This CDR3 reads CASSYSGGRANTEAFF. The CDR3 DNA follows: TGTGCCAGCAGTTACTCCGGGGGGCGGGCGAACACTGAAGCTTTCTTT.

This rearrangement joins TRBV9 to TRBJ2-3, with D perhaps matching TRBD1 (5 bases). The germline V gene encodes CDR1 SGDLS and CDR2 YYNGEE. V lost 0 bases and J 3 bases, leaving 11 bases between the germline ends. This CDR3 contains 15 residues. CDR3 residues: CASSVVGDRTDTQYF. DNA of the CDR3: TGTGCCAGCAGCGTAGTTGGTGACAGAACAGATACGCAGTATTTT. The variable domain in full, with the rest retrieved from reference TRBV9 and TRBJ2-3, is DSGVTQTPKHLITATGQRVTLRCSPRSGDLSVYWYQQSLDQGLQFLIQYYNGEERAKGNILERFSAQQFPDLHSELNLSSLELGDSALYFCASSVVGDRTDTQYFGPGTRLTVL.

The chain carries TRBV7-2 and TRBJ2-7; 11 bases match TRBD2. The J call is in doubt because the DNA end fits TRBJ2-5 better. CDR1 and CDR2 from the germline V gene are SGHTA and FQGNSA. CDR3 size: 17 residues. The CDR3 loop is CASSLGPSGGRQETQYF. The DNA of the CDR3 is TGTGCCAGCAGCCTCGGCCCTAGCGGGGGGCGTCAAGAGACCCAGTACTTC.

Details on this clonotype: This may stem from a read error, because a much larger clone lies one nucleotide away. CDR3 protein: CSAPRGASGTYNEQFF. The CDR3 DNA follows: TGCAGTGCCCCCAGGGGGGCTAGCGGGACCTACAATGAGCAGTTCTTC. The chain recombines TRBV20-1 with TRBJ2-1, with 9 bases lining up with TRBD2. With V trimmed by 6 bases and J by 2 bases, 11 bases remained unmatched. Germline V gene sequence: CDR1 DFQATT, CDR2 SNEGSKA (reference sequence). This CDR3 contains 16 residues.

The chain carries TRBV12-3 or TRBV12-4 and TRBJ2-4, with D perhaps TRBD1 (6 bases). V lost 4 bases, J lost 13 bases, and 20 bases lay in between. This CDR3 region has 14 residues. The CDR3 reads CASSYQGPALEQYF. CDR3 sequence (DNA): TGTGCCAGCAGTTATCAGGGGCCAGCCTTGGAGCAGTACTTC.

This clonotype was recorded a few times. The chain recombines TRBV29-1 with TRBJ2-1; D gene uncertain. Germline assignment: CDR1 SQVTM and CDR2 ANQGSEA. This CDR3 region has 13 residues. V lost 2 bases and J 12 bases, leaving 17 bases between the germline ends. CDR3 sequence (DNA): TGCAGCGTTGAATATTCGTTGAGTCGCGGGCAGTTCTTC. Translating gives CSVEYSLSRGQFF.

The rearrangement uses TRBV20-1 and TRBJ2-1; D may match TRBD1 or TRBD2 (5 bases each). The CDR3 loop spans 15 amino acids. The germline V and J ends were trimmed by 0 bases and 1 base, with 10 bases remaining between them. The germline CDR1 and CDR2 sequences are DFQATT and SNEGSKA (reference sequence). The CDR3 loop reads CSARDQWGSYNEQFF. The CDR3 DNA reads TGCAGTGCTAGAGATCAGTGGGGGTCCTACAATGAGCAGTTCTTC.

The table lists this clonotype with a count of one. This chain links TRBV29-1 with TRBJ2-1; perhaps D is TRBD1 or TRBD2 (6 bases each). This CDR3 comprises 13 residues. Trimming removed 7 bases from V and 0 bases from J, with 10 bases in between. CDR1 is SQVTM, CDR2 ANQGSEA, per germline. In nucleotides, the CDR3 is TGCAGCGGAGGGGGGAGCTCCTACAATGAGCAGTTCTTC. It is translated as CSGGGSSYNEQFF.

This chain links TRBV7-3 with TRBJ2-3, with 12 bases matching TRBD2. Per germline, CDR1 SGHTA and CDR2 FQGTGA. The trim removed 8 bases at V and 2 bases at J, leaving 8 bases unmatched. The CDR3 has 16 amino acids. CDR3 loop: CASGSGLAGLTDTQYF. DNA for the CDR3: TGTGCCAGCGGCTCCGGACTAGCGGGGCTCACAGATACGCAGTATTTT.

The chain links TRBV28 to TRBJ2-7; TRBD2 matches at 7 bases. The V and J ends lost 2 bases and 1 base, in that order; junction bases with no gene match: 8. This CDR3 comprises 16 residues. Germline CDR1 MDHEN, CDR2 SYDVKM. The CDR3 loop is CASSLVIGLVSYEQYF. CDR3 in DNA: TGTGCCAGCAGTTTAGTTATAGGACTAGTTTCCTACGAGCAGTACTTC.

A remark on this clonotype: Germline is not matched at one junction end, which may reflect a read error. The gene calls are TRBV7-3 and TRBJ2-6; TRBD1 aligns across 8 bases. The CDR3 extends over 18 amino acids. Germline CDR1 SGHTA, CDR2 FQGTGA. This CDR3 is CGSSLRTGIPLLGNVLTF. In nucleotides, the CDR3 is TGTGGCAGCAGCTTAAGGACAGGGATCCCTCTCTTGGGCAACGTCCTGACTTTC.

V usage is TRBV7-2 and J usage is TRBJ1-5; a possible D gene is TRBD1 (6 bases). V shed 5 bases and J shed 5 bases, with 13 bases lying between them. Germline V gene data show CDR1 as SGHTA and CDR2 as FQGNSA. This CDR3 comprises 14 residues. CDR3 in amino acids: CASSPKGVDQPQHF. CDR3 coding DNA: TGTGCCAGCAGCCCGAAGGGGGTCGATCAGCCCCAGCATTTT. Filled out from reference TRBV7-2 and TRBJ1-5, the complete variable domain reads GAGVSQSPSNKVTEKGKDVELRCDPISGHTALYWYRQSLGQGLEFLIYFQGNSAPDKSGLPSDRFSAERTGGSVSTLTIQRTQQEDSAVYLCASSPKGVDQPQHFGDGTRLSIL.

On this clonotype: A much larger clone sits a single nucleotide away, making a read error possible. The genes are TRBV27 and TRBJ1-4, with D perhaps TRBD1 (5 bases). From germline, CDR1 is MNHEY and CDR2 SMNVEV (reference sequence). The CDR3 has 14 amino acids. The CDR3 DNA is TGTGCCAGCAGAATCGGGGGATCTAATGAAAACCTGTTTTTT. Protein: CASRIGGSNENLFF.

The chain couples TRBV29-1 to TRBJ2-1; 11 bases line up with TRBD2. Germline CDR1 is SQVTM and CDR2 is ANQGSEA. With 6 bases clipped from V and 4 bases from J, the junction kept 5 bases outside the gene matches. The CDR3 has 14 amino acids. The CDR3 loop is CSVYRTSGYNEQFF. The CDR3 DNA sequence: TGCAGCGTCTATAGGACTAGCGGGTACAATGAGCAGTTCTTC.

This chain links TRBV3-1 with TRBJ1-4, with D possibly TRBD1 on 5 matching bases. V dropped 4 bases and J dropped 3 bases, with 12 bases sitting between them. Germline CDR1 and CDR2: LGHDT and YNNKEL (reference sequence). This CDR3 spans 15 amino acids. The CDR3 is CASSRRRGPNEKLFF. CDR3 sequence (DNA): TGTGCCAGCAGCCGAAGACGGGGCCCTAATGAAAAACTGTTTTTT.

This clonotype was detected only a few times. This chain uses TRBV3-1 with TRBJ2-1; D is tentatively TRBD1 or TRBD2 (5 bases each). The V and J ends lost 1 base and 1 base respectively, with 11 bases between them. Germline V CDR1 and CDR2: LGHDT, YNNKEL (reference sequence). CDR3 size: 16 residues. The CDR3, as DNA: TGTGCCAGCAGCCAAGTGAGGGGAGTTTCCTACAATGAGCAGTTCTTC. Protein product: CASSQVRGVSYNEQFF.

The rearrangement joins TRBV7-2 to TRBJ2-3; D remains ambiguous. This CDR3 contains 13 residues. Germline loops: CDR1 SGHTA, CDR2 FQGNSA. Trimming pared 3 bases from V and 2 bases from J, leaving 6 bases between. The CDR3 nucleotides are TGTGCCAGCAGCTTCCCCTACACAGATACGCAGTATTTT. As protein: CASSFPYTDTQYF.

In its sample, this clonotype was seen a few times. The chain joins TRBV15 to TRBJ1-1; D may be TRBD1 (6 bases). The CDR3 runs 14 residues. CDR1 and CDR2 (germline): LNHNV, YYDKDF (reference sequence). The V gene lost 5 bases and the J gene lost 1 base, with 11 bases spanning the gap. This chain's CDR3 is CATSHLTGNTEAFF. Written as DNA, the CDR3 is TGTGCCACCAGCCACCTGACAGGGAACACTGAAGCTTTCTTT. Full variable domain (remainder filled in from reference TRBV15 and TRBJ1-1): DAMVIQNPRYQVTQFGKPVTLSCSQTLNHNVMYWYQQKSSQAPKLLFHYYDKDFNNEADTPDNFQSRRPNTSFCFLDIRSPGLGDTAMYLCATSHLTGNTEAFFGQGTRLTVV.

The chain employs TRBV5-1 and TRBJ2-3; possibly TRBD2 for D (5 bases). The CDR3 runs 14 residues. The V end was cut by 4 bases, the J end by 4 bases, with 13 bases between. Germline CDR1 reads SGHRS; CDR2 reads YFSETQ. In DNA, the CDR3 is TGCGCCAGCAGCGTGCGGGTCGGGCCAGATACGCAGTATTTT. It translates to CASSVRVGPDTQYF.

This clonotype was seen only once. The chain is built from TRBV7-9 and TRBJ2-1; D gene uncertain. The CDR3 has 12 amino acids. Trimming removed 6 bases from V and 5 bases from J, with 8 bases in between. The V gene's germline CDR1 is SEHNR and CDR2 FQNEAQ (reference sequence). The CDR3 here is CASRQAHNEQFF. The CDR3 region has the DNA TGTGCCAGCAGGCAGGCCCACAATGAGCAGTTCTTC.